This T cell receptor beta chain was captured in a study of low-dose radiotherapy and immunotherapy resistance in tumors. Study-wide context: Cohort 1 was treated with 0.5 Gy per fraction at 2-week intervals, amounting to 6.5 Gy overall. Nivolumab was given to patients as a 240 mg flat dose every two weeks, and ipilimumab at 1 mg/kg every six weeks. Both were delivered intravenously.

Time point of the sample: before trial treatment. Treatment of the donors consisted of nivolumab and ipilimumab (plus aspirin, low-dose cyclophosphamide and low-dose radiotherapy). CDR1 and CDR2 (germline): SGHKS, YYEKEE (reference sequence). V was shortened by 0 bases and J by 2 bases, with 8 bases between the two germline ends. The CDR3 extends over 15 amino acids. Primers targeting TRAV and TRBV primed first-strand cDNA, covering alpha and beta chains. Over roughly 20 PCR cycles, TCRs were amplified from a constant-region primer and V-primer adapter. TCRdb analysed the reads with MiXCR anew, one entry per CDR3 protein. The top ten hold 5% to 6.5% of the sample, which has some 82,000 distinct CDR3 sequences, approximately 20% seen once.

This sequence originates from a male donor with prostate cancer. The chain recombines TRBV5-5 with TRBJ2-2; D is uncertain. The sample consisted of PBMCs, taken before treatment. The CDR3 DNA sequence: TGTGCCAGCAGCTTGGTCGCCAGCAACACCGGGGAGCTGTTTTTT. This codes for CASSLVASNTGELFF.